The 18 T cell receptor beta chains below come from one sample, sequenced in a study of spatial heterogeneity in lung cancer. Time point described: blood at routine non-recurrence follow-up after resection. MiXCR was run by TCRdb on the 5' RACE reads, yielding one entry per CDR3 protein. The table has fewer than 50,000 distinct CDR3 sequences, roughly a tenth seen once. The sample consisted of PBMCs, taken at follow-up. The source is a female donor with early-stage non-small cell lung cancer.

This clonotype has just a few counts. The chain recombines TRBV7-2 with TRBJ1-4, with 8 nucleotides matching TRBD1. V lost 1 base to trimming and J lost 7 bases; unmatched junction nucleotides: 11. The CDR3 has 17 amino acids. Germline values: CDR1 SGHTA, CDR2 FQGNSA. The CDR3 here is CASSLVGTGRGREKLFF. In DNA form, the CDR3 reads TGTGCCAGCAGCTTAGTTGGCACCGGCAGGGGGCGTGAAAAACTGTTTTTT.

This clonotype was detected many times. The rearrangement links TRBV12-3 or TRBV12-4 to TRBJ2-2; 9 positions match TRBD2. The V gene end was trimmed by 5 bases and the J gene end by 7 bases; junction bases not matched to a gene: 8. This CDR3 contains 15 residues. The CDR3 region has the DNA TGTGCCAGCAGTCCCCGTGGTAGCGGGAGCGGGGAGCTGTTTTTT. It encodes CASSPRGSGSGELFF.

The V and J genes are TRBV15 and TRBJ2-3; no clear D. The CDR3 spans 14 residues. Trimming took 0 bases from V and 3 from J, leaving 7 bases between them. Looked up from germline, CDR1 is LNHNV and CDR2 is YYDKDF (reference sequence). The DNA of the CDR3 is TGTGCCACCAGCAGAGATCTTCGAACAGATACGCAGTATTTT. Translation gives CATSRDLRTDTQYF.

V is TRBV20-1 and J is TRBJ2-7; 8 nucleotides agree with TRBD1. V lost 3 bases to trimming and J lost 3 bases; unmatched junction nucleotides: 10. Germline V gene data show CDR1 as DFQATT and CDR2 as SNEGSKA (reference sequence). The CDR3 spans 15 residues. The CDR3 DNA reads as TGCAGTGCTAGGGCCGTGGCAGGGGGCGACTACGAGCAGTACTTC. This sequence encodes CSARAVAGGDYEQYF.

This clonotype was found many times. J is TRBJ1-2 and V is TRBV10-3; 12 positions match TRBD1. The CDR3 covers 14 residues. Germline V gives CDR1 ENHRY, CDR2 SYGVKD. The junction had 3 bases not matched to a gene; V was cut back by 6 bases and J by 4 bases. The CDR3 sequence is CAIRGTGGFYGYTF. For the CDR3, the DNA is TGTGCCATCAGAGGGACAGGGGGCTTCTATGGCTACACCTTC.

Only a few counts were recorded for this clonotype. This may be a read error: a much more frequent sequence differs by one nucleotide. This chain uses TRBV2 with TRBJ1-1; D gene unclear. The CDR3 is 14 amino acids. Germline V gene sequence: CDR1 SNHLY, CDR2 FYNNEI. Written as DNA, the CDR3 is TGTGTCAGCGTTCGAGAAGGGATGAACACTGAAGCTTTCTTT. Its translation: CVSVREGMNTEAFF. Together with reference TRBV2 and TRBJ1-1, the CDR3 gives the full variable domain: EPEVTQTPSHQVTQMGQEVILRCVPISNHLYFYWYRQILGQKVEFLVSFYNNEISEKSEIFDDQFSVERPDGSNFTLKIRSTKLEDSAMYFCVSVREGMNTEAFFGQGTRLTVV.

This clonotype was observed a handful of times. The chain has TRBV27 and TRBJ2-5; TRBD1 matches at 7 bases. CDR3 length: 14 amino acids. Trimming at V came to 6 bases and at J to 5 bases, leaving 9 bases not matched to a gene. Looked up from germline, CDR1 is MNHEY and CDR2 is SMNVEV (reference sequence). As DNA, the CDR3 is TGTGCCAGCAGCCACAGGGGAACCCCCGAGACCCAGTACTTC. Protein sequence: CASSHRGTPETQYF.

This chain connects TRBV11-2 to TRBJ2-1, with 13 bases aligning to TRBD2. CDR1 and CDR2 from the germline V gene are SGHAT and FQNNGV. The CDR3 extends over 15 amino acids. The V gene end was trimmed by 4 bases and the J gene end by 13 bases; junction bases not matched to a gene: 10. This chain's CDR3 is CASSSSTSGGANQFF. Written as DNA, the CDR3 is TGTGCCAGCAGCTCTAGTACTAGCGGGGGGGCGAATCAGTTCTTC.

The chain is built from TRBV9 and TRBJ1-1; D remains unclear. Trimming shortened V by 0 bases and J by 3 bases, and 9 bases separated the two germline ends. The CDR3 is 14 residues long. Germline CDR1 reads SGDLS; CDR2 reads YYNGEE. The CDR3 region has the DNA TGTGCCAGCAGCGTAGACCCTCGCCACACTGAAGCTTTCTTT. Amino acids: CASSVDPRHTEAFF.

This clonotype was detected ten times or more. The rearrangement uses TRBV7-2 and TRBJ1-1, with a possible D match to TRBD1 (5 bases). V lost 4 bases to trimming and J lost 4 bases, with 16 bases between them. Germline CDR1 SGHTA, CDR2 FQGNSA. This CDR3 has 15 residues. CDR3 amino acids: CASSSGLPGTTEAFF. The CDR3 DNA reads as TGTGCCAGCAGCTCCGGCCTACCCGGGACCACTGAAGCTTTCTTT.

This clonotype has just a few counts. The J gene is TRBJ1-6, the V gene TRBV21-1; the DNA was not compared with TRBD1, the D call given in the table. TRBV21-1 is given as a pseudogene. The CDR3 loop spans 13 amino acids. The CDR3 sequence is CATCRGGWSPLHF. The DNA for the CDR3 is TGTGCCACCTGCCGAGGGGGCTGGTCACCCCTCCACTTT.

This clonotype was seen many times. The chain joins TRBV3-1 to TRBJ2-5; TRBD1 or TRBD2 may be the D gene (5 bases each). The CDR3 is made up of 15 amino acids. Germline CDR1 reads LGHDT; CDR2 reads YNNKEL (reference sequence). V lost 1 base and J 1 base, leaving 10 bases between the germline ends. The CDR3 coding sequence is TGTGCCAGCAGCCAAGCCGGGACCAGCCAAGAGACCCAGTACTTC. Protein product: CASSQAGTSQETQYF.

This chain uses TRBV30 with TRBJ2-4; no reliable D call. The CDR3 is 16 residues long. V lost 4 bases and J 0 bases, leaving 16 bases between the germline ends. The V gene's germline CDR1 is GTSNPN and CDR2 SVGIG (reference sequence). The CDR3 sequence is CAWIPQGGLAKNIQYF. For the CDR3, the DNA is TGTGCCTGGATCCCGCAAGGCGGTTTAGCCAAAAACATTCAGTACTTC.

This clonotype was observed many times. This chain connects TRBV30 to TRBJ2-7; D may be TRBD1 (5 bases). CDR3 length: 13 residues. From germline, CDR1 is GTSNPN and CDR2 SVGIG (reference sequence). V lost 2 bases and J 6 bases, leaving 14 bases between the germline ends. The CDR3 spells CAWSSRLGLEQYF. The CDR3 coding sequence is TGTGCCTGGAGTTCTAGATTGGGGCTCGAGCAGTACTTC.

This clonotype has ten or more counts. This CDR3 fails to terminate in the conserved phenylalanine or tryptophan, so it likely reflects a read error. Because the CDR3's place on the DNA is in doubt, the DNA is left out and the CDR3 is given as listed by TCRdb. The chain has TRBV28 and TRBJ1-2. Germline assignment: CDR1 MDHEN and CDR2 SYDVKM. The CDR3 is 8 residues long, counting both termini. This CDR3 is CATEDGEA.

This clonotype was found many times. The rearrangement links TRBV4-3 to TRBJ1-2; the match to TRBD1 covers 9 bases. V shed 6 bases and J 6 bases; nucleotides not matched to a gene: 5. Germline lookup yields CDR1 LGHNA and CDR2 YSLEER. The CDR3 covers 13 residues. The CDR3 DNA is TGCGCCAGCAGTCTGGACAGGGGAGATGGCTACACCTTC. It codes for CASSLDRGDGYTF.

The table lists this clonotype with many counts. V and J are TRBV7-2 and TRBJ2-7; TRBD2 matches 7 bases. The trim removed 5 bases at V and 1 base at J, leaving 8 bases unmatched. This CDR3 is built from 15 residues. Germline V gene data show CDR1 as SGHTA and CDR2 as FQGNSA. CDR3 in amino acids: CASSLRGLGSYEQYF. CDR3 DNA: TGTGCCAGCAGCCTACGAGGACTAGGGTCCTACGAGCAGTACTTC.

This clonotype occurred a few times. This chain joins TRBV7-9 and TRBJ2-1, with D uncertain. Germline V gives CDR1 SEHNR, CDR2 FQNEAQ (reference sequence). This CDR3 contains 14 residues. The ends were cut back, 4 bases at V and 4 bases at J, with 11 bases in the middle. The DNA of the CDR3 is TGTGCCAGCAGCTCCTCCGCCCCATACAATGAGCAGTTCTTC. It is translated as CASSSSAPYNEQFF.